A single sample is the source of the 15 T cell receptor beta chains below, sequenced in a study of blood T cell repertoires in COVID-19. Using immunoSEQ multiplex PCR, the repertoire was profiled, and TCRdb retains in-frame clones only, with some absent. The sample has some 280,000 clones, approximately 88% seen once; the top ten hold 0.94%. The specimen was peripheral blood. Every receptor here comes from a woman aged 40-49 years who had recovered from COVID-19.

The rearrangement uses TRBV11-2 and TRBJ2-3; D gene unclear. V was trimmed by 2 bases and J by 3 bases, leaving 9 bases between them. The CDR3 has 14 amino acids. Germline CDR1 is SGHAT and CDR2 is FQNNGV. CDR3 DNA sequence: TGTGCCAGCAGCTTATTCTCGGGTACAGATACGCAGTATTTT. Protein: CASSLFSGTDTQYF.

This clone was seen a few times. The rearrangement joins TRBV19 to TRBJ2-1, with D unclear. With 4 bases removed from V and 12 bases from J, the gap between germline ends came to 10 bases. CDR3 size: 11 residues. Germline V gives CDR1 LNHDA, CDR2 SQIVND (reference sequence). This chain's CDR3 is CASSSAERQFF. DNA of the CDR3: TGTGCCAGTAGTAGTGCGGAACGGCAGTTCTTC. The full variable domain, with the rest looked up from reference TRBV19 and TRBJ2-1, is DGGITQSPKYLFRKEGQNVTLSCEQNLNHDAMYWYRQDPGQGLRLIYYSQIVNDFQKGDIAEGYSVSREKKESFPLTVTSAQKNPTAFYLCASSSAERQFFGPGTRLTVL.

The chain recombines TRBV27 with TRBJ1-2; 7 bases are a match to TRBD1. With V trimmed by 5 bases and J by 3 bases, 9 bases remained unmatched. This CDR3 is built from 15 residues. Germline V gene data show CDR1 as MNHEY and CDR2 as SMNVEV (reference sequence). The CDR3, as DNA: TGTGCCAGCAGTACGAGACAGGGCCGCGACTATGGCTACACCTTC. It codes for CASSTRQGRDYGYTF.

This chain joins TRBV9 and TRBJ2-2, with 8 nucleotides matching TRBD1. The CDR3 sequence is 15 residues long. From germline, CDR1 is SGDLS and CDR2 YYNGEE. V shed 4 bases, J shed 1 base, and the junction held 3 bases outside the gene matches. This CDR3 is CASSQTGVNTGELFF. In DNA form, the CDR3 reads TGTGCCAGCAGCCAGACAGGGGTGAACACCGGGGAGCTGTTTTTT.

The chain employs TRBV24-1 and TRBJ2-2, with 7 nucleotides matching TRBD1. Germline lookup yields CDR1 KGHDR and CDR2 SFDVKD. This CDR3 contains 17 residues. Trimming cost V 1 base and J 2 bases; bases outside gene matches: 6. CDR3 loop: CATSDFGYRGNTGELFF. The CDR3 bases are TGTGCCACCAGTGATTTTGGATACAGGGGAAACACCGGGGAGCTGTTTTTT.

This clone was detected only once. The junction shows a germline mismatch at one end, possibly a read error. The chain links TRBV12-3 or TRBV12-4 to TRBJ1-2, with D perhaps TRBD1 (6 bases). The CDR3 is made up of 12 amino acids. CDR3 bases: TGTGCCAGCAGTTTGCGAGACAGGCCTACTTCGTTC. Translating it yields CASSLRDRPTSF.

This clone was recorded only once. The J gene is TRBJ2-1, the V gene TRBV27; 13 bases agree with TRBD2. The CDR3 covers 19 residues. Trimming cost V 6 bases and J 5 bases; bases outside gene matches: 16. The germline V gene has CDR1 MNHEY and CDR2 SMNVEV (reference sequence). CDR3 sequence (DNA): TGTGCCAGCAGAAAAAGACTAGCGGGAGGTTACTATGAAAACAATGAGCAGTTCTTC. Translation gives CASRKRLAGGYYENNEQFF.

The chain uses TRBV7-9 and TRBJ1-3, with 9 nucleotides matching TRBD1. The CDR3 is 17 residues long. The germline CDR1 and CDR2 sequences are SEHNR and FQNEAQ (reference sequence). The trim removed 5 bases at V and 4 bases at J, leaving 12 bases unmatched. The CDR3, as DNA: TGTGCCAGCAGCATGCCCTCGGGACAGGGTATAGGAAACACCATATATTTT. It is translated as CASSMPSGQGIGNTIYF.

The rearrangement uses TRBV5-4 and TRBJ2-2; 10 bases are a match to TRBD2. Germline CDR1 is SGHNT and CDR2 is YYREEE (reference sequence). J gave up 0 bases and V 6 bases, and 5 bases lay outside the gene matches. The CDR3 runs 16 residues. Here the CDR3 DNA reads TGTGCCAGCACCCCAGGACTAGCGGCGAACACCGGGGAGCTGTTTTTT. Translated, it gives CASTPGLAANTGELFF.

The chain has TRBV7-5 and TRBJ2-2; TRBD2, as called in the table, went unchecked against the DNA. TRBV7-5 has pseudogene status. The length of the CDR3 is 16 residues. The CDR3 here is CVRSLYGRENTGELFF. CDR3 bases: TGTGTCAGAAGCTTGTACGGGCGGGAAAACACCGGGGAGCTGTTTTTT.

V usage is TRBV6-6 and J usage is TRBJ1-1; D gene unclear. This CDR3 spans 16 amino acids. V dropped 8 bases and J dropped 2 bases, with 21 bases sitting between them. Germline V lookup: CDR1 MNHNY, CDR2 SVGAGI (reference sequence). The CDR3, as DNA: TGTGCCAGCCGAAGAAATCTCCAGGTGCTCAACACTGAAGCTTTCTTT. It yields the protein CASRRNLQVLNTEAFF.

The J gene is TRBJ2-1, the V gene TRBV3-1 (or the pseudogene TRBV3-2); D may be TRBD2 (6 bases). Trimming took 0 bases from V and 4 from J, leaving 10 bases between them. This CDR3 contains 15 residues. The germline V gene encodes CDR1 LGHDT and CDR2 YNNKEL (reference sequence). For the CDR3, the DNA is TGTGCCAGCAGCCAAGATTTCGGGAGATACAATGAGCAGTTCTTC. Translated, it gives CASSQDFGRYNEQFF.

This rearrangement joins TRBV29-1 to TRBJ2-1, with D perhaps TRBD2 (6 bases). The germline V and J ends were trimmed by 6 bases and 8 bases, with 20 bases remaining between them. The V gene's germline CDR1 is SQVTM and CDR2 ANQGSEA. There are 14 residues in the CDR3. CDR3: CSVPEGPRIDEQFF. In DNA form, the CDR3 reads TGCAGCGTCCCGGAGGGCCCTCGGATCGATGAGCAGTTCTTC.

This clone was detected once. The chain joins TRBV28 to TRBJ1-2; D remains unclear. Per the germline V gene, CDR1 is MDHEN and CDR2 is SYDVKM. The CDR3 extends over 13 amino acids. Trimming stripped 10 bases from V and 5 bases from J, with 17 bases between. The CDR3 loop is CATPLLAGYGYTF. The CDR3, as DNA: TGTGCCACCCCTCTTCTAGCGGGGTATGGCTACACCTTC.

This rearrangement joins TRBV12-5 to TRBJ2-3, with 9 bases fitting TRBD1. With V trimmed by 6 bases and J by 3 bases, 7 bases remained unmatched. CDR1 is LGHNT, CDR2 FRNRAP, per germline. The length of the CDR3 is 15 residues. The chain's CDR3 is CASGPDRGYTDTQYF. The DNA for the CDR3 is TGTGCTAGTGGACCAGACAGGGGGTATACAGATACGCAGTATTTT.